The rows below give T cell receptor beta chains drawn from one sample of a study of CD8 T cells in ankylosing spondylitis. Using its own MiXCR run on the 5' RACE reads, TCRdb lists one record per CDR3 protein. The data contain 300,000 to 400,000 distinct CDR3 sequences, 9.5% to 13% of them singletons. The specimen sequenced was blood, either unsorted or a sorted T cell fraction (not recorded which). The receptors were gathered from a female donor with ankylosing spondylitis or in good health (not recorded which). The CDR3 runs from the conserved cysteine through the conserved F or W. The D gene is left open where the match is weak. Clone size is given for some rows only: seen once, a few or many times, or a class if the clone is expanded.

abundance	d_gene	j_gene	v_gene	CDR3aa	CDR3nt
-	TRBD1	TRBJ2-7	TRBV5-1	CASSWDRGLYEQYF	TGCGCCAGCAGCTGGGACAGGGGCCTTTACGAGCAGTACTTC
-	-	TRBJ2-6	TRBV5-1	CASSLGYSGANVLTF	TGCGCCAGCAGCTTGGGATACTCTGGGGCCAACGTCCTGACTTTC
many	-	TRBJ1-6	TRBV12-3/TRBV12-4	CASSSIGSPLHF	TGTGCCAGCAGTTCAATCGGTTCACCCCTCCACTTT
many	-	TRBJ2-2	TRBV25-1	CASSEFTGVSLSTGELFF	TGTGCCAGCAGTGAATTTACAGGAGTCAGTCTGTCCACCGGGGAGCTGTTTTTT
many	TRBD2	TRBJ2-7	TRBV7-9	CASRPGLNHEQYF	TGTGCCAGCAGACCGGGACTAAACCACGAGCAGTACTTC
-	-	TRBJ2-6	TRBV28	CASSLVKKRESSGANVLTF	TGTGCCAGCAGTTTAGTGAAAAAGCGAGAGAGCTCTGGGGCCAACGTCCTGACTTTC
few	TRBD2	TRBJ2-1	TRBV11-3	CASSWSGVYNEQFF	TGTGCCAGCAGCTGGAGCGGGGTCTACAATGAGCAGTTCTTC
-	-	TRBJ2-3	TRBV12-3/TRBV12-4	CASSSRATDTQYF	TGTGCCAGCAGTAGCAGAGCCACAGATACGCAGTATTTT
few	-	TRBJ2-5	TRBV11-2	CASSLGGISGPQETQYF	TGTGCCAGCAGCTTAGGGGGCATTAGCGGACCACAAGAGACCCAGTACTTC
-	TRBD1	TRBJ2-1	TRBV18	CASSPQAGRGTYNEQFF	TGTGCCAGCTCACCACAGGCGGGCAGGGGGACCTACAATGAGCAGTTCTTC
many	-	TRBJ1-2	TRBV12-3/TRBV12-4	CASSLSWRRGYTF	TGTGCCAGCAGTTTAAGTTGGCGGCGGGGCTACACCTTC
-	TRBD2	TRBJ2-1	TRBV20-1	CSVWLAGANEQFF	TGCAGTGTATGGCTAGCGGGAGCGAATGAGCAGTTCTTC
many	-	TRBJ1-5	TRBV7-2	CASSLRTSSNQPQHF	TGTGCCAGCAGCTTGAGGACATCTAGCAATCAGCCCCAGCATTTT
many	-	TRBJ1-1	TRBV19	CASSMGIKATEAFF	TGTGCCAGTAGTATGGGAATAAAGGCCACTGAAGCTTTCTTT
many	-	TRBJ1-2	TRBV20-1	CSARDRRGAEAYGYTF	TGCAGTGCTAGAGATAGAAGAGGGGCTGAGGCCTATGGCTACACCTTC
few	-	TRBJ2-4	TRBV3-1	CASSQERFRTIAKNIQYF	TGTGCCAGCAGCCAAGAGCGATTTAGAACCATAGCCAAAAACATTCAGTACTTC
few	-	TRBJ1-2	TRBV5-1	CASSKGDGYTF	TGCGCCAGCAGCAAAGGGGACGGCTACACCTTC
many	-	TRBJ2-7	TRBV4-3	CASSQEARYLSYEQYF	TGCGCCAGCAGCCAAGAAGCGCGGTACCTCTCCTACGAGCAGTACTTC
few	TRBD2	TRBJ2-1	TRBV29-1	CSVAGVTSGDRGFYNEQFF	TGCAGCGTTGCCGGGGTGACTAGCGGGGACCGTGGGTTTTACAATGAGCAGTTCTTC
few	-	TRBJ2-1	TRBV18	CASSPYGDSEQFF	TGTGCCAGCTCACCGTATGGGGATAGTGAGCAGTTCTTC
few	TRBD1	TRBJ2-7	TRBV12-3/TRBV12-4	CASHTGGSTYEQYF	TGTGCCAGCCATACAGGGGGGAGTACCTACGAGCAGTACTTC
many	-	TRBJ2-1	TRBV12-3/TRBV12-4	CASSPRNSIAGEQFF	TGTGCCAGCAGTCCCCGTAATTCGATAGCCGGTGAGCAGTTCTTC
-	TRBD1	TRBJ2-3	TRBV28	CASTGGTGVGTDTQYF	TGTGCCAGCACCGGGGGGACAGGGGTGGGCACAGATACGCAGTATTTT
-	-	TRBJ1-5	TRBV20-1	CSAIRAGQGFTQPQHF	TGCAGTGCTATTAGGGCGGGTCAGGGTTTCACTCAGCCCCAGCATTTT
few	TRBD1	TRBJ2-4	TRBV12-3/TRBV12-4	CASQRGGQGQNIQYF	TGTGCCAGCCAAAGAGGGGGACAGGGTCAAAACATTCAGTACTTC
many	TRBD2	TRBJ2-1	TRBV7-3	CASSLGGGSYNEQFF	TGTGCCAGCAGTTTAGGCGGGGGCTCCTACAATGAGCAGTTCTTC
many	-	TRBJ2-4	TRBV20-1	CSARDPGLAKNIQYF	TGCAGTGCTAGAGATCCAGGGCTTGCCAAAAACATTCAGTACTTC
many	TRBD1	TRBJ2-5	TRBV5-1	CASTVQGASETQYF	TGCGCCAGCACGGTACAGGGGGCGTCGGAGACCCAGTACTTC
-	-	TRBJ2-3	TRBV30	CAWSRIDTQYF	TGTGCCTGGAGCAGAATAGATACGCAGTATTTT